This T cell receptor beta chain originates from a study of blood T cell repertoires in COVID-19. At the level of the study: PBMCs, B-cell-depleted T cells, or T cells provided the cDNA or gDNA that made up the material.

As originally analysed: Estimation of nucleated cell counts was performed using reference gene primer amplification. Clones were read by immunoSEQ multiplex PCR, and TCRdb kept only the in-frame ones, dropping some. From that table come the V and J calls and clone size; the DNA was used to work out D and trimming. Here the sample spans fewer than 250,000 clones, about 83% being singletons. CDR1 and CDR2 (germline): MNHEY, SMNVEV (reference sequence). V lost 3 bases and J lost 3; bases outside the gene matches: 11. The CDR3 covers 17 residues. The sample was peripheral blood. The clonotype originates from a human donor in a cohort sampled during active COVID-19. V is TRBV27 and J is TRBJ2-7; 10 bases align to TRBD1. In DNA form, the CDR3 reads TGTGCCAGCAGTTTCCTGGCCTCGGGACAGGGGTACTACGAGCAGTACTTC. As protein: CASSFLASGQGYYEQYF.